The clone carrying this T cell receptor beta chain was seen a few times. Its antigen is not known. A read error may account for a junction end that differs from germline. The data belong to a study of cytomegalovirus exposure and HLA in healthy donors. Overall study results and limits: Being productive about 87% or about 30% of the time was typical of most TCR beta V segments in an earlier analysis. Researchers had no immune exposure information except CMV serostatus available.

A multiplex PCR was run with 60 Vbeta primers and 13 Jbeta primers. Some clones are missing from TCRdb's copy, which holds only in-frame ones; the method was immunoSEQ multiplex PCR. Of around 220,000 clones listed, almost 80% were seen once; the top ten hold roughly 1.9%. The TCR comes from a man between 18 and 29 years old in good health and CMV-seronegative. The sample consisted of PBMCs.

As DNA, the CDR3 is TGTTCCAGCAGCCCCCGGACTAGCGGGAGCACAGATACGCAGTATTTT. It codes for CSSSPRTSGSTDTQYF. V is TRBV7-9 and J is TRBJ2-3; TRBD2 agrees at 11 bases. Germline V gives CDR1 SEHNR, CDR2 FQNEAQ (reference sequence). This CDR3 spans 16 amino acids.